This T cell receptor beta chain was observed in a study of cytomegalovirus exposure and HLA in healthy donors. General study results and limits: Confirmation in vitro established that three CMV-associated chains were specific for CMV antigens. It was found in a later analysis that first-cohort TCR clusters tended to co-occur in the 120 validation repertoires.

Assay used: immunoSEQ multiplex PCR; TCRdb lists only in-frame clones, some missing. There are roughly 190,000 clones in the sample; 86% occur only once, and about 7.2% lies in the top ten. The CDR3 spans 16 residues. CDR1 and CDR2 (germline): PRHDT, FYEKMQ (reference sequence). V shed 4 bases and J 3 bases; nucleotides not matched to a gene: 8. With regard to this clone: The antigen is unknown.

The sequence was collected from a man younger than 45 in good health and CMV-seropositive. The sample taken for sequencing was PBMCs. The chain carries TRBV13 and TRBJ2-3; 9 nucleotides align to TRBD1. The CDR3 reads CASSYSPGQGTDTQYF. For the CDR3, the DNA is TGTGCCAGCAGCTATTCTCCGGGACAGGGAACAGATACGCAGTATTTT. The full variable domain, its missing parts supplied by reference TRBV13 and TRBJ2-3, is AAGVIQSPRHLIKEKRETATLKCYPIPRHDTVYWYQQGPGQDPQFLISFYEKMQSDKGSIPDRFSAQQFSDYHSELNMSSLELGDSALYFCASSYSPGQGTDTQYFGPGTRLTVL.